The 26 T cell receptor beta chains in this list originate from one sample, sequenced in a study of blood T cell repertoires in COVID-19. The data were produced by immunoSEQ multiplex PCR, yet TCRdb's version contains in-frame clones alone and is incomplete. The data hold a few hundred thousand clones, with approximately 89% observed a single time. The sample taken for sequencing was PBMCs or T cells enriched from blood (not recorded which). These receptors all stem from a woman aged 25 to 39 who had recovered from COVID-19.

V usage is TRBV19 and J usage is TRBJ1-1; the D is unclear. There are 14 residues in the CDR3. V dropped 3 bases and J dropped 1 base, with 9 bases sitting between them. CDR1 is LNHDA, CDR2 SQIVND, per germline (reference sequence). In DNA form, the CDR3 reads TGTGCCAGTAGTATGAGCCCATCGAACACTGAAGCTTTCTTT. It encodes CASSMSPSNTEAFF.

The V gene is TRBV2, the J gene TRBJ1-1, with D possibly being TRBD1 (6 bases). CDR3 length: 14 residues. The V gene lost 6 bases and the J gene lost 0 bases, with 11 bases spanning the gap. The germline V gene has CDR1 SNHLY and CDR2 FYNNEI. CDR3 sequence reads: CASSPDRMNTEAFF. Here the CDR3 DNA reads TGTGCCAGCAGCCCAGACAGGATGAACACTGAAGCTTTCTTT. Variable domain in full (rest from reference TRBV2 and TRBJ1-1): EPEVTQTPSHQVTQMGQEVILRCVPISNHLYFYWYRQILGQKVEFLVSFYNNEISEKSEIFDDQFSVERPDGSNFTLKIRSTKLEDSAMYFCASSPDRMNTEAFFGQGTRLTVV.

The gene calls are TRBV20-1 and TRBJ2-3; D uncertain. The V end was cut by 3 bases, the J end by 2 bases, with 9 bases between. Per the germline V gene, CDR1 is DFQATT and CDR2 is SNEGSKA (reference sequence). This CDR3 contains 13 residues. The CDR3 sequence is CSASQRLTDTQYF. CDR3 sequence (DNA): TGCAGTGCTAGTCAGCGTCTCACAGATACGCAGTATTTT.

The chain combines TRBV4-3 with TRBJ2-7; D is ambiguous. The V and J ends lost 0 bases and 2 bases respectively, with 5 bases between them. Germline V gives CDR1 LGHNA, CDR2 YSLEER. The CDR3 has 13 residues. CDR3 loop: CASSQDSPYEQYF. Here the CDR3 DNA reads TGCGCCAGCAGCCAAGATTCTCCCTACGAGCAGTACTTC.

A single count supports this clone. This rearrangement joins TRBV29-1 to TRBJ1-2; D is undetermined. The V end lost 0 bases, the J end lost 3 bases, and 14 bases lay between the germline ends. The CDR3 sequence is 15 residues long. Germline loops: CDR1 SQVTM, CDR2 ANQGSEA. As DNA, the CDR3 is TGCAGCGTTGAAGATAGGAGGGTAGAGTACTATGGCTACACCTTC. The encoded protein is CSVEDRRVEYYGYTF.

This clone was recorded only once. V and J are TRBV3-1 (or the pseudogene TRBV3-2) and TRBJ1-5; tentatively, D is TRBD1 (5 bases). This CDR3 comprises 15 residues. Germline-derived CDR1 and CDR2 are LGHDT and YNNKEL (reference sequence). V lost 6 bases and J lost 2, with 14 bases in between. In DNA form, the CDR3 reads TGTGCCAGCAGTCAGCAGGGATTCGGCAATCAGCCCCAGCATTTT. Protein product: CASSQQGFGNQPQHF.

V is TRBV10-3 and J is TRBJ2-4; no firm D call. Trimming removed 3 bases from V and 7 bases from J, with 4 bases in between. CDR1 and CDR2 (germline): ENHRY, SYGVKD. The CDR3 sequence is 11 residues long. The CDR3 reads CAISDGNIQYF. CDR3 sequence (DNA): TGTGCCATCAGTGACGGGAACATTCAGTACTTC.

CDR3 in amino acids: CASSMKRFQETQYF. Written as DNA, the CDR3 is TGTGCCAGTAGTATGAAGCGGTTCCAAGAGACCCAGTACTTC. The chain links TRBV19 to TRBJ2-5; maybe TRBD2 (5 bases). The CDR3 is 14 amino acids. From germline, CDR1 is LNHDA and CDR2 SQIVND (reference sequence). Trimming left V 3 bases short and J 1 base short, with 9 bases between.

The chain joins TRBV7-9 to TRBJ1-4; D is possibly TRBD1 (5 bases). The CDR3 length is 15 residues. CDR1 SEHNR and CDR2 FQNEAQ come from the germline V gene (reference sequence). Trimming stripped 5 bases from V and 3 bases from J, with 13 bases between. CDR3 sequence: CASSQRGGANEKLFF. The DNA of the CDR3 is TGTGCCAGCAGCCAACGGGGAGGGGCTAATGAAAAACTGTTTTTT.

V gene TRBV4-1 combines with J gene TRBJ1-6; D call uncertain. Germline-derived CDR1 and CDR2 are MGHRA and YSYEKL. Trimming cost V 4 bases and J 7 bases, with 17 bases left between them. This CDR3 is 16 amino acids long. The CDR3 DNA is TGCGCCAGCAGCCTCCCGACTGCATCGGGGAATTCACCCCTCCACTTT. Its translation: CASSLPTASGNSPLHF.

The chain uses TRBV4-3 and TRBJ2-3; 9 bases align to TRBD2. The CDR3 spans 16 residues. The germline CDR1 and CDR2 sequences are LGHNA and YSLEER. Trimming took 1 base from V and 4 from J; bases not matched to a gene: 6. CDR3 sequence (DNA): TGCGCCAGCAGCCAAGTAACCGCGGGAGGGTCAGATACGCAGTATTTT. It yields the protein CASSQVTAGGSDTQYF.

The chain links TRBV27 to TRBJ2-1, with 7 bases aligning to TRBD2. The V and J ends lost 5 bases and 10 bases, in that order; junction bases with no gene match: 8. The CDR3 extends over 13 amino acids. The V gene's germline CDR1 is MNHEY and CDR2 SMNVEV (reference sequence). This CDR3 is CASSPGRGWEQFF. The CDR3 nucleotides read TGTGCCAGCAGTCCAGGGAGGGGCTGGGAGCAGTTCTTC.

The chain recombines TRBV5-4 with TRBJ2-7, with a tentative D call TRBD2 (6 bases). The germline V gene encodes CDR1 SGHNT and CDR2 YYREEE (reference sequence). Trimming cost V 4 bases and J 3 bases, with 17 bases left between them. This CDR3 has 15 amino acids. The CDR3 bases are TGTGCCAGCAGCAACCCCGGGCTAGCGAACTACGAGCAGTACTTC. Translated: CASSNPGLANYEQYF.

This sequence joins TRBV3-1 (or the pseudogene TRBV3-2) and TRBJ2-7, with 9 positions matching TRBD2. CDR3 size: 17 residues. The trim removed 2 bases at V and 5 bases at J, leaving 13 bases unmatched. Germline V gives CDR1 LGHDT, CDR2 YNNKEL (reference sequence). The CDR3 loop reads CASSQSPLVAGAHEQYF. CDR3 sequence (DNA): TGTGCCAGCAGCCAATCACCTTTAGTAGCGGGAGCCCACGAGCAGTACTTC.

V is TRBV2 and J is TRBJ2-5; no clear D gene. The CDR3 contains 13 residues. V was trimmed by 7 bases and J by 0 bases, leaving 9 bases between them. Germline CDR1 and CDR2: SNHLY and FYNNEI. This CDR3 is CASNPDNQETQYF. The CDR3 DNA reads TGTGCCAGCAATCCTGACAACCAAGAGACCCAGTACTTC.

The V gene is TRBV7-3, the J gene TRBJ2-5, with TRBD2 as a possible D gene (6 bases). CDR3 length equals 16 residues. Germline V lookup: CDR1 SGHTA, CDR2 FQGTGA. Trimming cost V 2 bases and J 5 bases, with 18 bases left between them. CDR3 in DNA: TGTGCCAGCAGCTTAGCGGGACCTTCGGGATACGAGACCCAGTACTTC. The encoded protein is CASSLAGPSGYETQYF.

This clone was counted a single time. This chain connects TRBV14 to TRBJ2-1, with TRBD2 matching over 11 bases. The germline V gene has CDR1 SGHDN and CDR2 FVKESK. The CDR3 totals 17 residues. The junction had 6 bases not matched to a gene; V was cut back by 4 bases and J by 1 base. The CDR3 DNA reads TGTGCCAGCAGCCCCAGGACTAGCGGGTCTTCCTACAATGAGCAGTTCTTC. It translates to CASSPRTSGSSYNEQFF. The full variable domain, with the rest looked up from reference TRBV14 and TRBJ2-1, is EAGVTQFPSHSVIEKGQTVTLRCDPISGHDNLYWYRRVMGKEIKFLLHFVKESKQDESGMPNNRFLAERTGGTYSTLKVQPAELEDSGVYFCASSPRTSGSSYNEQFFGPGTRLTVL.

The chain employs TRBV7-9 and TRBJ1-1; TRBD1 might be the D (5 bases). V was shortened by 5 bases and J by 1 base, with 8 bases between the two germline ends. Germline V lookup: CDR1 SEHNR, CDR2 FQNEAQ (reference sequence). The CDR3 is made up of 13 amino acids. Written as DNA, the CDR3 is TGTGCCAGCAGCCCTACAGGGAACACTGAAGCTTTCTTT. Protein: CASSPTGNTEAFF.

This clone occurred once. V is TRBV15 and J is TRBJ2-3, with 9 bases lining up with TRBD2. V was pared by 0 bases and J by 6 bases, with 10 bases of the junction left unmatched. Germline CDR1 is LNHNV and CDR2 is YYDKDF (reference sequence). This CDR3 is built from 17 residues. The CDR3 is CATSRDNGGRVSDTQYF. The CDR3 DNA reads TGTGCCACCAGCAGAGATAATGGCGGGAGGGTATCGGATACGCAGTATTTT.

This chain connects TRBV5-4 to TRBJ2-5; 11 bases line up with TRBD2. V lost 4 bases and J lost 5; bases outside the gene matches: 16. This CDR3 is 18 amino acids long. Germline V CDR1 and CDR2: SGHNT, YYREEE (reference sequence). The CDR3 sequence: CASSRGSGRAFFGETQYF. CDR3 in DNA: TGTGCCAGCAGCCGGGGTAGCGGGAGGGCCTTTTTCGGGGAGACCCAGTACTTC.

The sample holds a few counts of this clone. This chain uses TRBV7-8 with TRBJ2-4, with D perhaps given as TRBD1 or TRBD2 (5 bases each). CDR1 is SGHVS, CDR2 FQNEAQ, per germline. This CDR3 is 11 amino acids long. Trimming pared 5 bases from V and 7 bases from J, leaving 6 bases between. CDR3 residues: CASSRGNIQYF. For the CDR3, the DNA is TGTGCCAGCAGCCGGGGCAACATTCAGTACTTC.

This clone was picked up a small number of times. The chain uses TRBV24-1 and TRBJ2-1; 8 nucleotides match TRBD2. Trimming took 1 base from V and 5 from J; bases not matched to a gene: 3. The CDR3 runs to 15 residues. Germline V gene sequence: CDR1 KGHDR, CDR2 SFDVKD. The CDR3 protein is CATSDFRGGNNEQFF. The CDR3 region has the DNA TGTGCCACCAGTGATTTCCGGGGGGGTAACAATGAGCAGTTCTTC.

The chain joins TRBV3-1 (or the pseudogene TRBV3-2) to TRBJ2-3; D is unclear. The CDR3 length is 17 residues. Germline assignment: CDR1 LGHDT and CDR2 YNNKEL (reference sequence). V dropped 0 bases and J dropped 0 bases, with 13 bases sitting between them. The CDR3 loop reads CASSQDVESLSTDTQYF. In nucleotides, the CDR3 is TGTGCCAGCAGCCAAGATGTCGAGTCCCTTAGCACAGATACGCAGTATTTT.

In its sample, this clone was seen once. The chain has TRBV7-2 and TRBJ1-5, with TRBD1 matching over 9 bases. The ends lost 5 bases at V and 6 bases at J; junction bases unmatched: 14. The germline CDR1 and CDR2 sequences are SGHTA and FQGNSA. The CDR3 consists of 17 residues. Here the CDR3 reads CASSRFSNRGLGQPQHF. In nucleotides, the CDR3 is TGTGCCAGCAGCCGCTTTTCGAACAGGGGGCTTGGTCAGCCCCAGCATTTT. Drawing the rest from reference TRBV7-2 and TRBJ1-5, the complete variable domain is GAGVSQSPSNKVTEKGKDVELRCDPISGHTALYWYRQSLGQGLEFLIYFQGNSAPDKSGLPSDRFSAERTGGSVSTLTIQRTQQEDSAVYLCASSRFSNRGLGQPQHFGDGTRLSIL.

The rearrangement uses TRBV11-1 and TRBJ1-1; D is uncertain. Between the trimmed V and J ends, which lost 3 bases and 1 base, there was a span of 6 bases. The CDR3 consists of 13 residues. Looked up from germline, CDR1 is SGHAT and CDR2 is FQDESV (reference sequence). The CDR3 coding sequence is TGTGCCAGCAGCTTTGGAGGGAACACTGAAGCTTTCTTT. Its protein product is CASSFGGNTEAFF.

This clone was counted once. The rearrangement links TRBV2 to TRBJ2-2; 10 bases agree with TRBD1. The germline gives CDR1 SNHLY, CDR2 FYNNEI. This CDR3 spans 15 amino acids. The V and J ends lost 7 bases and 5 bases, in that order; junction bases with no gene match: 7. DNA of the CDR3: TGTGCCAGCACCGTCGGACAGGGGGGTACCGGGGAGCTGTTTTTT. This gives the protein CASTVGQGGTGELFF.